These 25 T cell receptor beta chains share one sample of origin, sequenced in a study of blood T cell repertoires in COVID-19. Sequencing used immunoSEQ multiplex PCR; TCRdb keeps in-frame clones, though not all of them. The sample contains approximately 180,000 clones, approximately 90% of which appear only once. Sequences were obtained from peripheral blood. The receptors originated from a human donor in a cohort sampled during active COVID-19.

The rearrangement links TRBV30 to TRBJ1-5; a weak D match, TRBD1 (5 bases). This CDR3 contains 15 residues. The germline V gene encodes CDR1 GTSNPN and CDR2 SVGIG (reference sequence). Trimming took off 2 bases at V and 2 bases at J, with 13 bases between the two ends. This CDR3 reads CAWSQLGGGNQPQHF. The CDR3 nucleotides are TGTGCCTGGAGTCAACTAGGAGGGGGCAATCAGCCCCAGCATTTT.

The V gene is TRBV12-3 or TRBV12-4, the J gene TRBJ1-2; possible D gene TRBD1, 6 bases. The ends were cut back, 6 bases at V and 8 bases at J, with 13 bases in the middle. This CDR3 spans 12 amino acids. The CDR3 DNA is TGTGCCAGCAGGGGGGCACTGCGCGGCTACACCTTC. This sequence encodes CASRGALRGYTF.

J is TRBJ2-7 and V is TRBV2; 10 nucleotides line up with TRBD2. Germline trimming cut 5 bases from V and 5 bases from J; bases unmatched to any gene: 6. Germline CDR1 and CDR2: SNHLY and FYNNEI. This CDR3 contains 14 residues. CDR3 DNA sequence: TGTGCCAGCAGTCCTAGCGGGGGTTTCGACGAGCAGTACTTC. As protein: CASSPSGGFDEQYF.

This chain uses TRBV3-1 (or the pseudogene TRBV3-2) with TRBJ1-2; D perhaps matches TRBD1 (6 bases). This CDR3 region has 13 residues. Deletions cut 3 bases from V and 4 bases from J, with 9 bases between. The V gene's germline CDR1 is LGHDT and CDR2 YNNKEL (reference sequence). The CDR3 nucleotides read TGTGCCAGCAGCCATCCACAGGGCTATGGCTACACCTTC. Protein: CASSHPQGYGYTF.

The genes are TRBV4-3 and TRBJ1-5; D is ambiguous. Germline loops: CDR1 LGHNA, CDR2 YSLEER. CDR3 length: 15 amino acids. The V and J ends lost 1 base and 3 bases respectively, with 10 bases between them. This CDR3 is CASSQAPGTNQPQHF. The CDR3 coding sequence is TGCGCCAGCAGCCAAGCACCGGGAACCAATCAGCCCCAGCATTTT.

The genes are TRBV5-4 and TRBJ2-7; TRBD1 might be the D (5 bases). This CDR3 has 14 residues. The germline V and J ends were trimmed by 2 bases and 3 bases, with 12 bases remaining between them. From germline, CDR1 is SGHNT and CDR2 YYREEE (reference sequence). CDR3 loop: CASSLWGGDYEQYF. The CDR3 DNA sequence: TGTGCCAGCAGCTTATGGGGCGGCGACTACGAGCAGTACTTC.

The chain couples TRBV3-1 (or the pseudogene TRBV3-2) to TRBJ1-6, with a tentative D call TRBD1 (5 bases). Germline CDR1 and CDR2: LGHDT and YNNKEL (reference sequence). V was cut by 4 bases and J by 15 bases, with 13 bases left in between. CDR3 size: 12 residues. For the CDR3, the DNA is TGTGCCAGCAGCCCGGGACCGCGGGACCTCCACTTT. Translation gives CASSPGPRDLHF.

The CDR3 nucleotides are TGTGCCAGCAGTCCCCTCGGTAACTATGGCTACACCTTC. It specifies CASSPLGNYGYTF. This chain connects TRBV27 to TRBJ1-2; no firm D call. The CDR3 length is 13 residues. V shed 5 bases and J shed 1 base, with 8 bases lying between them. Germline V CDR1 and CDR2: MNHEY, SMNVEV (reference sequence).

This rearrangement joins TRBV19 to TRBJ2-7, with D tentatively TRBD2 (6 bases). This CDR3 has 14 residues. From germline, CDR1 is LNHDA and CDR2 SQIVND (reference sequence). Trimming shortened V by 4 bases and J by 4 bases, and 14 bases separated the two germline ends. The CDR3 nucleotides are TGTGCCAGTAGTAGCGGGACCGGCGTTTACGAGCAGTACTTC. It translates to CASSSGTGVYEQYF.

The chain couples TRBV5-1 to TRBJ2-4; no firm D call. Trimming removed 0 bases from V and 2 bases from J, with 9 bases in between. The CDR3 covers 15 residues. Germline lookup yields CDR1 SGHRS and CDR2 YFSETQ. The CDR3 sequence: CASSLVGSTKNIQYF. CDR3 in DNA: TGCGCCAGCAGCTTGGTTGGCAGTACCAAAAACATTCAGTACTTC. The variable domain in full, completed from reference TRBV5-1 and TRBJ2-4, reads KAGVTQTPRYLIKTRGQQVTLSCSPISGHRSVSWYQQTPGQGLQFLFEYFSETQRNKGNFPGRFSGRQFSNSRSEMNVSTLELGDSALYLCASSLVGSTKNIQYFGAGTRLSVL.

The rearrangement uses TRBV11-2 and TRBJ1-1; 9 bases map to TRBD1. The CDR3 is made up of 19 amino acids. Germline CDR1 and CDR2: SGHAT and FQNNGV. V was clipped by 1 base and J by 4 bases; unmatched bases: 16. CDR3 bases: TGTGCCAGCAGCTTAGTTTGGGGGAACCGGGACAGGGCGGGCACTGAAGCTTTCTTT. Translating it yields CASSLVWGNRDRAGTEAFF.

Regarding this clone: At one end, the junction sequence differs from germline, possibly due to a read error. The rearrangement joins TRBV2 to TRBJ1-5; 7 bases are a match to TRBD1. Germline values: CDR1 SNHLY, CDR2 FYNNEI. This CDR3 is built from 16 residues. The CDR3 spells CASREDRALSNQPQHF. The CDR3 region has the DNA TGTGCCAGCAGAGAAGACAGGGCTTTAAGCAATCAGCCCCAGCATTTT.

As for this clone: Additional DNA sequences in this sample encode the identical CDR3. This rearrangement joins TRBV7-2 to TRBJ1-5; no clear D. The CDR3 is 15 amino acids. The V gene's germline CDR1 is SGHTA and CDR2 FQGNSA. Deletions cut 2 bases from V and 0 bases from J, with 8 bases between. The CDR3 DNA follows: TGTGCCAGCAGCTTAAGCGGCTATAGCAATCAGCCCCAGCATTTT. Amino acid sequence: CASSLSGYSNQPQHF.

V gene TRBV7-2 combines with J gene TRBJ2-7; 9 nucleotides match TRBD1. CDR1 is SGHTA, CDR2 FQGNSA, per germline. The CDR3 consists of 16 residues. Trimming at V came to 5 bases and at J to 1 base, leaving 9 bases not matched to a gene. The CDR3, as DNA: TGTGCCAGCAGCCCGCCGGGACAGGGACAATCCTACGAGCAGTACTTC. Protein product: CASSPPGQGQSYEQYF.

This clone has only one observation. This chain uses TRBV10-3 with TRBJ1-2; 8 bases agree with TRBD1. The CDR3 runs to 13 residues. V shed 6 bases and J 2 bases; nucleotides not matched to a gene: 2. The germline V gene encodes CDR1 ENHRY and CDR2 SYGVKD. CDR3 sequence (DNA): TGTGCCATCAGCGACAGGGGCAACTATGGCTACACCTTC. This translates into CAISDRGNYGYTF.

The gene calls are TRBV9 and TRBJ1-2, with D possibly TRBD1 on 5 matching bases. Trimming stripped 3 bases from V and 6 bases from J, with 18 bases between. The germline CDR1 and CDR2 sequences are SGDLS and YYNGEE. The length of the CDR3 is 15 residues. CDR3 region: CASSAEPGRVNGYTF. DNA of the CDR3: TGTGCCAGCAGCGCCGAACCGGGCAGGGTCAATGGCTACACCTTC.

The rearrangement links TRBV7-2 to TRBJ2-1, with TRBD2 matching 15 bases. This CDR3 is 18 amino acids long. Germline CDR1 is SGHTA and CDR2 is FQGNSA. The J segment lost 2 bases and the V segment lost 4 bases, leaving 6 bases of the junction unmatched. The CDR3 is CASSYRGLAGGTYNEQFF. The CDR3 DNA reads TGTGCCAGCAGCTACCGAGGACTAGCGGGAGGGACCTACAATGAGCAGTTCTTC.

CDR3 loop: CASSPLPGANVLTF. The DNA for the CDR3 is TGTGCCAGCTCACCTCTCCCGGGGGCCAACGTCCTGACTTTC. The gene calls are TRBV18 and TRBJ2-6; D gene unclear. The CDR3 is made up of 14 amino acids. Germline lookup yields CDR1 KGHSH and CDR2 LQKENI. With 3 bases removed from V and 4 bases from J, the gap between germline ends came to 7 bases.

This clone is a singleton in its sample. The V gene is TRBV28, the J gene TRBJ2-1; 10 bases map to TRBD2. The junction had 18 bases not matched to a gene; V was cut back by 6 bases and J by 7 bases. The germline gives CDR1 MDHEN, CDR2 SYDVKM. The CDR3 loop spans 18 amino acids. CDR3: CASSGLTSGMSSFNEQFF. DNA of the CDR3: TGTGCCAGCAGCGGTTTAACTAGCGGGATGTCATCTTTTAATGAGCAGTTCTTC.

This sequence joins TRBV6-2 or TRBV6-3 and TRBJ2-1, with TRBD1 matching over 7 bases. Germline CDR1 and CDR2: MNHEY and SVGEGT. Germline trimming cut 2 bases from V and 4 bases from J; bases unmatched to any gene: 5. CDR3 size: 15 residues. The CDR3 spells CASSYGTATYNEQFF. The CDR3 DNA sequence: TGTGCCAGCAGTTACGGGACAGCCACATACAATGAGCAGTTCTTC.

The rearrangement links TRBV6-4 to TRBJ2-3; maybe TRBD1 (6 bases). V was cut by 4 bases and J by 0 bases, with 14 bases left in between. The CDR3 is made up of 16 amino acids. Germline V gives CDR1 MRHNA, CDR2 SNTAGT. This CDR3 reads CASSAGGGSSTDTQYF. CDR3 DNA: TGTGCCAGCAGTGCTGGTGGGGGCTCTAGCACAGATACGCAGTATTTT.

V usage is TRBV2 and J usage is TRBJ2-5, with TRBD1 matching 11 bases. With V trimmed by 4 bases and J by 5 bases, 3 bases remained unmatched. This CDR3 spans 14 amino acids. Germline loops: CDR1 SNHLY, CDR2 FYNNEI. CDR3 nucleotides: TGTGCCAGCAGTGCGGGACAGGGGGGGGAGACCCAGTACTTC. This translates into CASSAGQGGETQYF. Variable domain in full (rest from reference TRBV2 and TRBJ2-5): EPEVTQTPSHQVTQMGQEVILRCVPISNHLYFYWYRQILGQKVEFLVSFYNNEISEKSEIFDDQFSVERPDGSNFTLKIRSTKLEDSAMYFCASSAGQGGETQYFGPGTRLLVL.

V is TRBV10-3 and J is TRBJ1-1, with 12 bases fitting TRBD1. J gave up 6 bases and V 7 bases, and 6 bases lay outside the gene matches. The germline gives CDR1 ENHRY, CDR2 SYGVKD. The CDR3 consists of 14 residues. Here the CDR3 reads CAIMGTGGLSEAFF. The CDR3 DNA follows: TGTGCCATCATGGGGACAGGGGGCCTGTCTGAAGCTTTCTTT.

CDR3 coding DNA: TGTGCCAGCAGCTCGGACAGGGGGAGGAATGAGCAGTTCTTC. Protein product: CASSSDRGRNEQFF. V usage is TRBV11-3 and J usage is TRBJ2-1; 10 positions agree with TRBD1. This CDR3 region has 14 residues. Losses at the gene ends were 4 bases for V and 7 bases for J; bases not matched to a gene: 4. The germline V gene has CDR1 SGHNT and CDR2 YENEEA. The variable domain in full, with the rest retrieved from reference TRBV11-3 and TRBJ2-1, is EAGVVQSPRYKIIEKKQPVAFWCNPISGHNTLYWYLQNLGQGPELLIRYENEEAVDDSQLPKDRFSAERLKGVDSTLKIQPAELGDSAVYLCASSSDRGRNEQFFGPGTRLTVL.

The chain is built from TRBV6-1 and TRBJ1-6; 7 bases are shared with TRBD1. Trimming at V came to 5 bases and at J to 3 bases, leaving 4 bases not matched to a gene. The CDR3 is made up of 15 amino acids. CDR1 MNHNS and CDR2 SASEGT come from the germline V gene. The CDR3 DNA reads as TGTGCCAGCAGTTCGGGACAGAACTATAATTCACCCCTCCACTTT. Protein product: CASSSGQNYNSPLHF.